What follows describes a single TCR beta chain. The antigen is not known. The sample belongs to a study of radiotherapy plus CTLA-4 blockade in lung cancer. Background on the study: Objective responses emerged in about 20% of patients, and 30% to 40% attained disease control. Findings of the study overall: TCR clones from tumors expanded in blood after radiotherapy plus ipilimumab.

Focal radiation plus CTLA-4 blockade with ipilimumab was given to patients with chemo-refractory metastatic non-small-cell lung cancer. Sequenced by immunoSEQ multiplex PCR; TCRdb stores in-frame clones only, minus some. Of 95,000 to 150,000 clones detected, approximately 90% appear once; the ten largest clones hold more than 6.5%. The germline gives CDR1 MDHEN, CDR2 SYDVKM. This CDR3 comprises 15 residues. V gave up 4 bases and J gave up 7 bases, with 17 bases separating them. The sequence derives from a human donor with non-small cell lung cancer that progressed on radiotherapy plus ipilimumab. This rearrangement joins TRBV28 to TRBJ1-5; possible D gene TRBD1, 6 bases. The sample in question was peripheral blood, obtained from a patient treated with radiotherapy plus ipilimumab. The CDR3 loop reads CASSSRQAPRQPQHF. The CDR3 nucleotides are TGTGCCAGCAGTTCCCGACAGGCCCCTCGGCAGCCCCAGCATTTT.